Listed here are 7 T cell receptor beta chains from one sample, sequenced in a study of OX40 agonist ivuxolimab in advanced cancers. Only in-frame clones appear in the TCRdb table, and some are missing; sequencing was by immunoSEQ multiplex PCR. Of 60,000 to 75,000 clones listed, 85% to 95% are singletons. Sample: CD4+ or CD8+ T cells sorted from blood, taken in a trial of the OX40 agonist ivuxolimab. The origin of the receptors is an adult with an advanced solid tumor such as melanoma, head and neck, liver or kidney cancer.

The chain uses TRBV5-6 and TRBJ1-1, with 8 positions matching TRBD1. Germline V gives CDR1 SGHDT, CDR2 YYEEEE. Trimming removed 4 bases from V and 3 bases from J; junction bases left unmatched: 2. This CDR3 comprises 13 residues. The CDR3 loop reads CASSPTGDTEAFF. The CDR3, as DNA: TGTGCCAGCAGCCCGACAGGGGACACTGAAGCTTTCTTT.

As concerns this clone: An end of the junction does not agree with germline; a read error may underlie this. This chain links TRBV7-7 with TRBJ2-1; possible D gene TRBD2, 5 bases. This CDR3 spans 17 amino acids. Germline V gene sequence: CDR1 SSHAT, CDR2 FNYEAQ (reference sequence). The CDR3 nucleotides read TGTGCTAGCAGCTTAGTACTATCTAGCATTCGGTGGGATGAGCAGTTCTTC. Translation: CASSLVLSSIRWDEQFF. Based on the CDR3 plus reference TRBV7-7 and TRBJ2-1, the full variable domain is GAGVSQSPRYKVTKRGQDVTLRCDPISSHATLYWYQQALGQGPEFLTYFNYEAQPDKSGLPSDRFSAERPEGSISTLTIQRTEQRDSAMYRCASSLVLSSIRWDEQFFGPGTRLTVL.

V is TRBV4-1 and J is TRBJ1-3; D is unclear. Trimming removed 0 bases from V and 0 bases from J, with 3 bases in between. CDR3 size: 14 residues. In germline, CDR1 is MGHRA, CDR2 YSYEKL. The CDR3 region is CASSQDNSGNTIYF. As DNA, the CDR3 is TGCGCCAGCAGCCAAGATAACTCTGGAAACACCATATATTTT.

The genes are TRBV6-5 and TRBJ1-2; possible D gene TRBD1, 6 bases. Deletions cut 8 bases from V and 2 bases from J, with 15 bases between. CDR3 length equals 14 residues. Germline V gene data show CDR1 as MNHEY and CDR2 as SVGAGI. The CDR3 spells CASGRQGPNYGYTF. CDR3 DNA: TGTGCCAGCGGCCGTCAGGGGCCAAACTATGGCTACACCTTC.

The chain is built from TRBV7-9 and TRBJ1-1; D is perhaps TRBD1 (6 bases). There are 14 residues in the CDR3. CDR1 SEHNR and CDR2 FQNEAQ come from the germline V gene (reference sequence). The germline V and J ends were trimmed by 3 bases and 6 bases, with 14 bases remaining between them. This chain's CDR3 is CASSLQGSPSEAFF. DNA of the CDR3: TGTGCCAGCAGCTTGCAGGGGAGCCCATCTGAAGCTTTCTTT.

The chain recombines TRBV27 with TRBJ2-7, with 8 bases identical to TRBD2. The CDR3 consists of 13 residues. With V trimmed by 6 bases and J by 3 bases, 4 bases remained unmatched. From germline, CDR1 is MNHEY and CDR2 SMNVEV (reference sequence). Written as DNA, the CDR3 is TGTGCCAGCAGCTCCGGGACTAGCTACGAGCAGTACTTC. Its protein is CASSSGTSYEQYF.

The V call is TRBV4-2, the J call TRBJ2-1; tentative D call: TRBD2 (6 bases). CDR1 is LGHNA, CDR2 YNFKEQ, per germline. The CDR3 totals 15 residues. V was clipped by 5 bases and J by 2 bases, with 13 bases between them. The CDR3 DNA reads TGTGCCAGCAGCGTGAAGTGGGAGGCCTACAATGAGCAGTTCTTC. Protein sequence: CASSVKWEAYNEQFF.